This T cell receptor beta chain comes out of a study of graft-versus-host responses after intestinal transplantation. About the research overall: The transplants performed in recipients were multivisceral, liver-intestinal, or isolated intestinal. The study gave all recipients anti-thymocyte globulin induction, then tacrolimus and steroids for 2 to 3 years. Notes on the study in general: Some GvH clones were seen earlier in gut or blood, suggesting intestinal origin. Declines in HvG clones occurring early post-transplant were associated with peak circulating GvH clone levels.

Repertoires were generated with immunoSEQ multiplex PCR, while TCRdb's copy carries only in-frame clones and drops some. Of about 18,000 clones listed, over 70% are singletons. This CDR3 region has 17 residues. The germline gives CDR1 SEHNR, CDR2 FQNEAQ (reference sequence). The trim removed 1 base at V and 4 bases at J, leaving 5 bases unmatched. As to this clone: Its antigen is undetermined.

Intraepithelial and lamina propria lymphocytes were isolated from graft specimens. The sequences come from ileum tissue, collected approximately 480 days after intestinal transplant. The TCR sequence derives from a human patient who received an intestinal transplant, so some T cells may come from the graft donor. The gene calls are TRBV7-9 and TRBJ2-4; 12 bases map to TRBD2. CDR3 sequence (DNA): TGTGCCAGCAGCTTAGGTGGACTAGCGGGGAGAAAAAACATTCAGTACTTC. Translated: CASSLGGLAGRKNIQYF.